A selection of T cell receptor beta chains follows, all from one sample in a study of blood T cell repertoires in COVID-19. Produced via immunoSEQ multiplex PCR; TCRdb's table is partial and in-frame only. The table shows 90,000 to 110,000 clones, with over 75% occurring only once. Sequencing was carried out using peripheral blood. The receptors here all came from a man in his fifties or sixties with acute or convalescent COVID-19. Each CDR3 is given with its conserved first and last residue. D genes are given only for firm matches. Part of the rows lack a size; the others show once, few, many or a class for expanded clones.

D gene	clone size	J gene	V gene	CDR3 DNA	CDR3 protein
.	.	TRBJ1-3	TRBV6-5	TGTGCCAGCACCAGTTCAGGAAACACCATATATTTT	CASTSSGNTIYF
.	.	TRBJ1-1	TRBV2	TGTGCCAGCAGTAGACACGAGAACACTGAAGCTTTCTTT	CASSRHENTEAFF
.	.	TRBJ2-2	TRBV5-4	TGTGCCAGCAGCGGCCGGGACTTCATGACGAACACCGGGGAGCTGTTTTTT	CASSGRDFMTNTGELFF
TRBD2	once	TRBJ2-7	TRBV6-5	TGTGCCAGCAGTTACGAGCCTAGCGGCTACGAGCAGTACTTC	CASSYEPSGYEQYF
TRBD2	.	TRBJ2-3	TRBV11-3	TGTGCCAGCAGCTTCTCCCGGACTAGCGGAAGCACAGATACGCAGTATTTT	CASSFSRTSGSTDTQYF
.	.	TRBJ1-1	TRBV7-9	TGTGCCAGCAGCTTAGTCGGGTTAACTGAAGCTTTCTTT	CASSLVGLTEAFF
.	.	TRBJ1-3	TRBV28	TGTGCCAGCGGGAGTTCGGGCTCTGGAAACACCATATATTTT	CASGSSGSGNTIYF
TRBD2	.	TRBJ2-7	TRBV7-9	TGTGCCAGCAGCTCGACTAGCGGGGCGTACGAGCAGTACTTC	CASSSTSGAYEQYF
.	few	TRBJ2-1	TRBV5-4	TGTGCCAGCAGCCTTCGGGACTTTGGTAAGGATGAGCAGTTCTTC	CASSLRDFGKDEQFF
TRBD1	.	TRBJ2-1	TRBV19	TGTGCCAGTAGTCGGGACAGGTCCGATGAGCAGTTCTTC	CASSRDRSDEQFF
.	.	TRBJ2-7	TRBV27	TGTGCCAGCAGTTCCCGGGGGTCCTACGAGCAGTACTTC	CASSSRGSYEQYF
TRBD2	few	TRBJ2-7	TRBV6-5	TGTGCCAGCAGTAGTCTAGCGGGAGTGGGCGAGCAGTACTTC	CASSSLAGVGEQYF
TRBD1	once	TRBJ1-1	TRBV6-1	TGTGCCAGCAGTGAAACAGGGGTTGGCACTGAAGCTTTCTTT	CASSETGVGTEAFF
.	.	TRBJ1-1	TRBV2	TGTGCCAGCAGTGCCAGCGAGCCCCCCTCTGAAGCTTTCTTT	CASSASEPPSEAFF
TRBD1	once	TRBJ1-3	TRBV25-1	TGTGCCAGCAGATCCGACAGGGACGGAAACACCATATATTTT	CASRSDRDGNTIYF
.	.	TRBJ1-3	TRBV5-4	TGTGCCAGCAGCTTGGCCGGGTCTGGAAACACCATATATTTT	CASSLAGSGNTIYF
TRBD2	.	TRBJ2-3	TRBV7-6	TGTGCCAGCAGCTTAGCGCGGGGGGGCTTCACAGATACGCAGTATTTT	CASSLARGGFTDTQYF
TRBD2	.	TRBJ2-1	TRBV20-1	TGCAGTGCTCGTGCCCTAGCGGGGGTTATGCAGTTCTTC	CSARALAGVMQFF
TRBD1	once	TRBJ2-7	TRBV6-6	TGTGCCAGCAGTGTCAGCGGGACAGGGTACGAGCAGTACTTC	CASSVSGTGYEQYF
TRBD1	.	TRBJ2-1	TRBV7-3	TGTGCCAGCAGCGCTAAAGGGGGCGGCTCCTACAATGAGCAGTTCTTC	CASSAKGGGSYNEQFF
TRBD1	.	TRBJ1-2	TRBV11-3	TGTGCCAGCAGCTTAAGCTATGGGACAGGGTATGGCTACACCTTC	CASSLSYGTGYGYTF
.	few	TRBJ1-1	TRBV7-9	TGTGCCAGCAGCTTCCAAAGGGGGAACACTGAAGCTTTCTTT	CASSFQRGNTEAFF
.	.	TRBJ2-5	TRBV11-2	TGTGCCAGCAGCCAGGGACACTGGGAGACCCAGTACTTC	CASSQGHWETQYF
TRBD1	.	TRBJ1-4	TRBV5-5	TGTGCCAGCAGACGGACAGGGTCAGGTGCAACTAATGAAAAACTGTTTTTT	CASRRTGSGATNEKLFF
.	.	TRBJ1-1	TRBV2	TGTGCCAGCAGTGTAAGGAGCATGAACACTGAAGCTTTCTTT	CASSVRSMNTEAFF
.	.	TRBJ2-2	TRBV7-9	TGTGCCAGCAACCATCCCCAGAAATCCACCGGGGAGCTGTTTTTT	CASNHPQKSTGELFF
.	.	TRBJ2-1	TRBV18	TGTGCCAGCTCACCACAAGGCCAGGCATTTGAGCAGTTCTTC	CASSPQGQAFEQFF
.	.	TRBJ1-1	TRBV30	TGTGCCTGGACTTTTGGAGGACCGAACACTGAAGCTTTCTTT	CAWTFGGPNTEAFF
TRBD1	.	TRBJ2-7	TRBV19	TGTGCCAGCAAAGACAGGGTTTCCAGCTACGAGCAGTACTTC	CASKDRVSSYEQYF
.	.	TRBJ1-4	TRBV18	TGTGCCAGCTCACAACGGGAGGATGAAAAACTGTTTTTT	CASSQREDEKLFF
.	few	TRBJ2-7	TRBV15	TGTGCCACCAGGGGCCTTGGATACGAGCAGTACTTC	CATRGLGYEQYF
TRBD2	.	TRBJ2-3	TRBV19	TGTGCCAGTAGTATCTGGGGAGGGACAGATACGCAGTATTTT	CASSIWGGTDTQYF
.	.	TRBJ1-1	TRBV28	TGTGCCAGCGCGTCCGGGGGGCAAAGGGAAAACACTGAAGCTTTCTTT	CASASGGQRENTEAFF
TRBD2	.	TRBJ2-1	TRBV6-1	TGTGCCAGCAGTGATTGGACTAGCGGGACGGTTCGGGACAATGAGCAGTTCTTC	CASSDWTSGTVRDNEQFF
TRBD1	few	TRBJ1-6	TRBV6-4	TGTGCCAGCAGTGAAGGGGGCAGGGCCAATTCACCCCTCCACTTT	CASSEGGRANSPLHF